This paragraph covers one TCR beta chain sequence. This PCR relied on a set of 60 Vbeta primers and 13 Jbeta primers. Assay: immunoSEQ multiplex PCR; the TCRdb copy retains only in-frame clones and omits some. The table shows roughly 88,000 clones, with 70% to 85% occurring only once. It was healthy bone marrow donors who served as donors. This CDR3 is built from 11 residues. V was clipped by 8 bases and J by 9 bases, with 11 bases between them. CDR1 and CDR2 from the germline V gene are ENHRY and SYGVKD. This sample stems from a study of cytomegalovirus exposure and HLA in healthy donors. This clonotype was sampled from a man younger than 45 in good health and CMV-seropositive. The V gene is TRBV10-3, the J gene TRBJ2-1, with D perhaps TRBD1 (5 bases). The material sequenced was PBMCs. The CDR3 spells CAIGSGSEQFF. In DNA form, the CDR3 reads TGTGCCATCGGTTCAGGGTCTGAGCAGTTCTTC.